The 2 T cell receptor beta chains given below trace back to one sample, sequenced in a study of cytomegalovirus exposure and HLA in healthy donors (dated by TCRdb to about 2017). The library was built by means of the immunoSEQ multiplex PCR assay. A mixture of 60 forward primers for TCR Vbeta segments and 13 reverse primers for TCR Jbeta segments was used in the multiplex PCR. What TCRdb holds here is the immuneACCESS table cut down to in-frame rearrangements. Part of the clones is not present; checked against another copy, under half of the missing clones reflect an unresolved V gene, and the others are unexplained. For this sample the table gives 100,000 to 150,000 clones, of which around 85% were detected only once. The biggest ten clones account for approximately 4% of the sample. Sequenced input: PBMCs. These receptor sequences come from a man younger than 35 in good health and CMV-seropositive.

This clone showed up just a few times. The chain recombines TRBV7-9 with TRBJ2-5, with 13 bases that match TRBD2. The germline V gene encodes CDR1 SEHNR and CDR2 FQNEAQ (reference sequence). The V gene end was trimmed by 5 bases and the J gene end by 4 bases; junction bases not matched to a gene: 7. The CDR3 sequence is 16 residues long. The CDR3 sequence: CASSVTSGRARETQYF. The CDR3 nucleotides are TGTGCCAGCAGCGTTACTAGCGGGAGGGCCCGAGAGACCCAGTACTTC.

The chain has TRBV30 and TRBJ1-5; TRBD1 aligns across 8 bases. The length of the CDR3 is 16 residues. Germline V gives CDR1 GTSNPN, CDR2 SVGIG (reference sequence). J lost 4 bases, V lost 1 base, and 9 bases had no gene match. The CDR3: CAWSAGQGVRNQPQHF. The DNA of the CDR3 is TGTGCCTGGAGTGCTGGACAGGGAGTTCGTAATCAGCCCCAGCATTTT.